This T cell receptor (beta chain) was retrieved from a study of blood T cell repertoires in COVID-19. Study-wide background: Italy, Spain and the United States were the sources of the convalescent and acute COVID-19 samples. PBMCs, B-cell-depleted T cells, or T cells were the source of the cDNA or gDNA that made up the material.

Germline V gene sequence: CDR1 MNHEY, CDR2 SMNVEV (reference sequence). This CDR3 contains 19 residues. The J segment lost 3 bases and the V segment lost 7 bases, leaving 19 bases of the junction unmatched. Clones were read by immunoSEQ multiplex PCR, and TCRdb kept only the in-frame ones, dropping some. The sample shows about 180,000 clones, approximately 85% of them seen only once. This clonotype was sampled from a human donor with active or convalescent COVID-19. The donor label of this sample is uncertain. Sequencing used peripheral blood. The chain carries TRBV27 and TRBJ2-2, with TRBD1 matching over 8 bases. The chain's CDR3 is CASTTGIGYGTGHTGELFF. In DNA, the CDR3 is TGTGCCAGCACCACCGGTATCGGGTATGGGACAGGACACACCGGGGAGCTGTTTTTT.